The 24 T cell receptor beta chains below were found in one sample sequenced in a study of CD8 T cells in Susac syndrome (dated by TCRdb to 2018 to 2020). Library method: the immunoSEQ multiplex PCR assay. RNA was extracted using the RNeasy kit, and about 0.45 to 1 ug of the RNA was reverse transcribed with random hexamers. TCRdb ran its own pipeline on the public reads, namely fastp trimming at Q25 and MiXCR clone calling, and kept in-frame beta chains. Every distinct CDR3 protein forms one entry, paired with its most common genes and DNA. For this sample there are about 180,000 distinct CDR3 sequences; roughly 96% appear just once. The biggest ten clones account for 0.15% to 0.2% of the sample. Sequencing used CD8+ T cells from PBMCs. The receptors derive from a human donor with multiple sclerosis.

The gene calls are TRBV5-1 and TRBJ2-1; 14 nucleotides align to TRBD2. The CDR3 runs 15 residues. Germline CDR1 SGHRS, CDR2 YFSETQ. The trim removed 7 bases at V and 7 bases at J, leaving 7 bases unmatched. CDR3 loop: CASRDRTSGRNEQFF. CDR3 coding DNA: TGCGCCAGCCGAGATAGGACTAGCGGGAGGAATGAGCAGTTCTTC.

The chain combines TRBV30 with TRBJ2-1, with TRBD2 as a possible D gene (5 bases). Germline V CDR1 and CDR2: GTSNPN, SVGIG (reference sequence). The germline V and J ends were trimmed by 3 bases and 8 bases, with 14 bases remaining between them. The CDR3 covers 13 residues. Here the CDR3 reads CAWRSIASDEQFF. Here the CDR3 DNA reads TGTGCCTGGAGGTCTATAGCGAGCGATGAGCAGTTCTTC.

The chain links TRBV9 to TRBJ1-2, with 11 bases identical to TRBD1. Germline V lookup: CDR1 SGDLS, CDR2 YYNGEE. The CDR3 has 17 residues. J was trimmed by 0 bases and V by 1 base; bases with no gene match: 5. CDR3 residues: CASSVSGQGVTNYGYTF. CDR3 coding DNA: TGTGCCAGCAGCGTATCGGGACAGGGGGTCACTAACTATGGCTACACCTTC.

The chain employs TRBV29-1 and TRBJ1-1, with D possibly being TRBD1 (6 bases). V dropped 6 bases and J dropped 4 bases, with 21 bases sitting between them. CDR1 and CDR2 (germline): SQVTM, ANQGSEA. This CDR3 region has 15 residues. The CDR3 sequence: CSVPKQGPSGTEAFF. CDR3 in DNA: TGCAGCGTCCCTAAACAGGGACCGAGCGGCACTGAAGCTTTCTTT.

This chain joins TRBV29-1 and TRBJ2-7; no clear D. Germline V gene sequence: CDR1 SQVTM, CDR2 ANQGSEA. Trimming cost V 7 bases and J 5 bases, with 15 bases left between them. The CDR3 has 12 amino acids. CDR3 bases: TGCAGCGCTGGGTGGGTTTCGGACGAGCAGTACTTC. This translates into CSAGWVSDEQYF.

This sequence joins TRBV13 and TRBJ2-7; D ambiguous. CDR3 length: 13 residues. Looked up from germline, CDR1 is PRHDT and CDR2 is FYEKMQ (reference sequence). Trimming cost V 4 bases and J 1 base, with 8 bases left between them. CDR3 protein: CASSYGRSYEQYF. The CDR3 DNA sequence: TGTGCCAGCAGCTACGGACGGTCCTACGAGCAGTACTTC.

The chain has TRBV3-1 and TRBJ2-3; no clear D gene. The CDR3 extends over 16 amino acids. From germline, CDR1 is LGHDT and CDR2 YNNKEL (reference sequence). V shed 4 bases and J shed 1 base, with 15 bases lying between them. The CDR3 here is CASSPHDTPGTDTQYF. The CDR3 region has the DNA TGTGCCAGCAGCCCCCACGACACCCCCGGCACAGATACGCAGTATTTT.

This chain uses TRBV28 with TRBJ2-7, with D unresolved. This CDR3 contains 11 residues. V shed 7 bases and J shed 7 bases, with 11 bases lying between them. Germline V gene sequence: CDR1 MDHEN, CDR2 SYDVKM. CDR3 sequence: CASTPGGEQYF. CDR3 coding DNA: TGTGCCAGCACCCCCGGTGGGGAGCAGTACTTC.

This chain connects TRBV3-1 to TRBJ2-4, with TRBD1 as a possible D gene (6 bases). The germline V gene encodes CDR1 LGHDT and CDR2 YNNKEL (reference sequence). This CDR3 region has 16 residues. Trimming stripped 6 bases from V and 0 bases from J, with 15 bases between. The CDR3 nucleotides are TGTGCCAGCAGACCCGGGACACCCCTAGCCAAAAACATTCAGTACTTC. It encodes CASRPGTPLAKNIQYF.

This rearrangement joins TRBV23-1 to TRBJ1-2; D is possibly TRBD1 (6 bases). TRBV23-1 is an ORF, with its function uncertain. The CDR3 spans 15 residues. V lost 4 bases, J lost 2 bases, and 14 bases lay in between. This CDR3 is CASSRTGNLNYGYTF. For the CDR3, the DNA is TGCGCCAGCAGTCGTACAGGGAACCTAAACTATGGCTACACCTTC.

The gene calls are TRBV2 and TRBJ2-7; D ambiguous. The CDR3 extends over 11 amino acids. The germline V and J ends were trimmed by 6 bases and 2 bases, with 5 bases remaining between them. Germline values: CDR1 SNHLY, CDR2 FYNNEI. CDR3 loop: CASRQAYEQYF. The DNA of the CDR3 is TGTGCCAGCAGGCAGGCCTACGAGCAGTACTTC.

The chain employs TRBV6-5 and TRBJ2-1; 7 nucleotides align to TRBD2. V was clipped by 2 bases and J by 4 bases; unmatched bases: 5. This CDR3 contains 15 residues. CDR1 and CDR2 (germline): MNHEY, SVGAGI. The CDR3 coding sequence is TGTGCCAGCAGTTACCGGGGACTACCGTACAATGAGCAGTTCTTC. Protein sequence: CASSYRGLPYNEQFF.

The chain recombines TRBV19 with TRBJ2-3, with TRBD2 identical over 9 bases. The CDR3 runs to 15 residues. Germline CDR1 is LNHDA and CDR2 is SQIVND (reference sequence). V lost 5 bases and J lost 1; bases outside the gene matches: 4. The CDR3 DNA sequence: TGTGCCAGTAGTCAGCGGGAGGCCGGCACAGATACGCAGTATTTT. This gives the protein CASSQREAGTDTQYF.

J is TRBJ1-2 and V is TRBV29-1; 11 nucleotides line up with TRBD1. Looked up from germline, CDR1 is SQVTM and CDR2 is ANQGSEA. The V and J ends lost 7 bases and 5 bases, in that order; junction bases with no gene match: 12. The CDR3 has 15 amino acids. For the CDR3, the DNA is TGCAGCGCGCTCGCAAACTGGGACAGGGGGTATGGCTACACCTTC. This codes for CSALANWDRGYGYTF.

The V and J genes are TRBV29-1 and TRBJ2-7, with 13 nucleotides matching TRBD2. The CDR3 consists of 15 residues. CDR1 is SQVTM and CDR2 is ANQGSEA in the germline V gene. J gave up 7 bases and V 2 bases, and 8 bases lay outside the gene matches. CDR3 DNA: TGCAGCGTTGAATCGGGGACTAGCGGGATGAGGGAGCAGTACTTC. It codes for CSVESGTSGMREQYF.

V and J are TRBV7-9 and TRBJ2-7, with TRBD1 matching 7 bases. Per the germline V gene, CDR1 is SEHNR and CDR2 is FQNEAQ (reference sequence). Unmatched junction bases numbered 8, after V lost 2 bases and J lost 4 bases. The CDR3 consists of 15 residues. Here the CDR3 reads CASSLRRDRVYEQYF. The DNA for the CDR3 is TGTGCCAGCAGCTTACGTCGGGACAGAGTATACGAGCAGTACTTC.

The chain combines TRBV15 with TRBJ1-5; D may be TRBD1 (5 bases). V lost 3 bases and J 6 bases, leaving 15 bases between the germline ends. This CDR3 is 15 amino acids long. The germline CDR1 and CDR2 sequences are LNHNV and YYDKDF (reference sequence). The CDR3, as DNA: TGTGCCACCAGCAGCCTAGGGGAGCCCAGTCAGCCCCAGCATTTT. Its protein is CATSSLGEPSQPQHF.

This chain links TRBV12-3 or TRBV12-4 with TRBJ2-7, with D possibly being TRBD1 or TRBD2 (6 bases each). The length of the CDR3 is 13 residues. V was pared by 1 base and J by 6 bases, with 10 bases between. CDR3 DNA sequence: TGTGCCAGCAGTTTAGGGGGGGCGGTCGAGCAGTACTTC. Its protein is CASSLGGAVEQYF.

The J gene is TRBJ2-7, the V gene TRBV21-1; the table calls TRBD1, which could not be checked here. TRBV21-1 is an annotated pseudogene. The CDR3 runs to 16 residues. This CDR3 is CASSKGVQGNSYEQYF. DNA for the CDR3: TGTGCCAGCAGCAAAGGGGTGCAGGGAAACTCCTACGAGCAGTACTTC.

The chain joins TRBV13 to TRBJ1-1; 9 bases agree with TRBD1. Germline V lookup: CDR1 PRHDT, CDR2 FYEKMQ (reference sequence). There are 15 residues in the CDR3. After removal of 7 bases from V and 4 bases from J, the junction contained 10 bases not matched to a gene. The CDR3 DNA follows: TGTGCCAGCATCTCGGGACAGGGCGCATTCACTGAAGCTTTCTTT. Protein: CASISGQGAFTEAFF.

This clonotype was found once. The genes are TRBV7-9 and TRBJ2-3, with TRBD1 identical over 8 bases. Unmatched junction bases numbered 18, after V lost 6 bases and J lost 10 bases. CDR1 and CDR2 (germline): SEHNR, FQNEAQ (reference sequence). This CDR3 region has 16 residues. In nucleotides, the CDR3 is TGTGCCAGCAGGAATCGGGACAGGCCTTCCGAATTCCCGCAGTATTTT. Translated, it gives CASRNRDRPSEFPQYF.

The V gene is TRBV9, the J gene TRBJ1-6, with D uncertain. V was shortened by 0 bases and J by 5 bases, with 6 bases between the two germline ends. The germline CDR1 and CDR2 sequences are SGDLS and YYNGEE. The CDR3 loop spans 14 amino acids. In DNA, the CDR3 is TGTGCCAGCAGCGTAGGAGGGAATAATTCACCCCTCCACTTT. Translating gives CASSVGGNNSPLHF.

The rearrangement joins TRBV5-1 to TRBJ2-7; possibly TRBD1 or TRBD2 for D (5 bases each). V shed 3 bases and J shed 2 bases, with 12 bases lying between them. The CDR3 is made up of 14 amino acids. Germline assignment: CDR1 SGHRS and CDR2 YFSETQ. CDR3 bases: TGCGCCAGCAGCTGGGGGTTCGGGGCCTACGAGCAGTACTTC. It translates to CASSWGFGAYEQYF. The complete variable domain, with remaining parts taken from reference TRBV5-1 and TRBJ2-7, reads KAGVTQTPRYLIKTRGQQVTLSCSPISGHRSVSWYQQTPGQGLQFLFEYFSETQRNKGNFPGRFSGRQFSNSRSEMNVSTLELGDSALYLCASSWGFGAYEQYFGPGTRLTVT.

The chain carries TRBV29-1 and TRBJ2-2, with 10 positions matching TRBD2. The CDR3 totals 15 residues. Germline CDR1 reads SQVTM; CDR2 reads ANQGSEA. The J segment lost 2 bases and the V segment lost 2 bases, leaving 2 bases of the junction unmatched. The CDR3 protein is CSVETSGANTGELFF. The CDR3 region has the DNA TGCAGCGTTGAAACTAGCGGGGCTAACACCGGGGAGCTGTTTTTT.